The 22 T cell receptor beta chains reported below all come from one sample, sequenced in a study of cytomegalovirus exposure and HLA in healthy donors. Sequencing was performed with immunoSEQ multiplex PCR; in TCRdb, only in-frame clones are kept and a portion is missing. Of hundreds of thousands of clones in the sample, 90% were seen once. Sequencing used PBMCs. The receptor set was obtained from a woman aged 25 to 39 in good health and CMV-seronegative.

V usage is TRBV27 and J usage is TRBJ1-2; TRBD1 agrees at 9 bases. The CDR3 loop spans 14 amino acids. V shed 3 bases, J shed 4 bases, and the junction held 3 bases outside the gene matches. Germline lookup yields CDR1 MNHEY and CDR2 SMNVEV (reference sequence). The CDR3 here is CASSLGQGRYGYTF. The CDR3 bases are TGTGCCAGCAGTTTGGGACAGGGTCGCTATGGCTACACCTTC.

This rearrangement joins TRBV19 to TRBJ2-1; 10 positions match TRBD2. V shed 5 bases and J 7 bases; nucleotides not matched to a gene: 5. Germline CDR1 and CDR2: LNHDA and SQIVND (reference sequence). This CDR3 contains 14 residues. CDR3 amino acids: CASSQLAGRNEQFF. In nucleotides, the CDR3 is TGTGCCAGTAGTCAACTAGCGGGAAGGAATGAGCAGTTCTTC.

The chain couples TRBV28 to TRBJ2-2; 12 positions match TRBD2. V shed 2 bases and J 5 bases; nucleotides not matched to a gene: 6. Germline-derived CDR1 and CDR2 are MDHEN and SYDVKM. The CDR3 spans 17 residues. CDR3 region: CASSLRTSGTGTGELFF. CDR3 bases: TGTGCCAGCAGTTTAAGGACTAGCGGGACGGGAACCGGGGAGCTGTTTTTT.

This chain links TRBV2 with TRBJ2-1, with 13 bases identical to TRBD2. The CDR3 is 15 amino acids. CDR1 and CDR2 (germline): SNHLY, FYNNEI. V dropped 4 bases and J dropped 7; count of bases not matched to a gene: 4. CDR3 DNA: TGTGCCAGCAGTGGGGGACTAGCGGGACGAAATGAGCAGTTCTTC. Translated, it gives CASSGGLAGRNEQFF.

The CDR3 sequence is CASSALQTDTQYF. CDR3 DNA: TGTGCCAGCAGTGCCCTACAGACAGATACGCAGTATTTT. The rearrangement links TRBV6-5 to TRBJ2-3; D gene ambiguous. Trimming took 5 bases from V and 3 from J, leaving 9 bases between them. The germline V gene has CDR1 MNHEY and CDR2 SVGAGI. The CDR3 has 13 amino acids.

V is TRBV11-3 and J is TRBJ2-7; 8 bases map to TRBD1. The CDR3 extends over 16 amino acids. Germline CDR1 SGHNT, CDR2 YENEEA. Trimming cost V 3 bases and J 4 bases; bases outside gene matches: 11. The CDR3 here is CASSFRQGARTYEQYF. Here the CDR3 DNA reads TGTGCCAGCAGCTTTAGGCAGGGGGCAAGAACTTACGAGCAGTACTTC.

This chain joins TRBV2 and TRBJ2-1, with 9 bases fitting TRBD2. The J segment lost 6 bases and the V segment lost 6 bases, leaving 9 bases of the junction unmatched. The germline V gene has CDR1 SNHLY and CDR2 FYNNEI. The CDR3 sequence is 15 residues long. The CDR3 sequence: CASSSQGLAFNEQFF. In nucleotides, the CDR3 is TGTGCCAGCAGCTCACAGGGACTAGCATTCAATGAGCAGTTCTTC.

As concerns this clone: Other DNA variants within this sample encode the same CDR3. V gene TRBV19 combines with J gene TRBJ2-1; D is undetermined. Trimming cost V 1 base and J 4 bases, with 2 bases left between them. CDR3 length equals 12 residues. Per germline, CDR1 LNHDA and CDR2 SQIVND (reference sequence). The CDR3 spells CASSIGYNEQFF. DNA of the CDR3: TGTGCCAGTAGTATAGGGTACAATGAGCAGTTCTTC.

The chain uses TRBV6-6 and TRBJ2-3, with unresolved D. The germline V and J ends were trimmed by 3 bases and 4 bases, with 8 bases remaining between them. The CDR3 runs to 13 residues. Germline assignment: CDR1 MNHNY and CDR2 SVGAGI (reference sequence). CDR3 in amino acids: CASSYDVADTQYF. The CDR3 nucleotides read TGTGCCAGCAGTTATGACGTGGCAGATACGCAGTATTTT.

The gene calls are TRBV10-3 and TRBJ2-1; 9 nucleotides agree with TRBD2. The CDR3 sequence is 16 residues long. CDR1 is ENHRY, CDR2 SYGVKD, per germline. Trimming cost V 3 bases and J 7 bases; bases outside gene matches: 10. The CDR3 region is CAISDNSGRIQNEQFF. CDR3 DNA: TGTGCCATCAGTGATAATAGCGGGAGAATTCAGAATGAGCAGTTCTTC.

The chain carries TRBV28 and TRBJ1-2, with D possibly TRBD1 on 5 matching bases. The CDR3 runs to 15 residues. V lost 10 bases to trimming and J lost 4 bases, with 22 bases between them. Germline CDR1 is MDHEN and CDR2 is SYDVKM. The CDR3 sequence is CATLLPTGTRYGYTF. In nucleotides, the CDR3 is TGTGCCACACTCCTACCTACCGGGACGCGCTATGGCTACACCTTC.

In its sample, this clone was seen once. This chain uses TRBV20-1 with TRBJ1-1; tentatively, D is TRBD1 (5 bases). Trimming stripped 3 bases from V and 7 bases from J, with 9 bases between. In germline, CDR1 is DFQATT, CDR2 SNEGSKA (reference sequence). This CDR3 region has 11 residues. CDR3 in amino acids: CSASDRYEAFF. The CDR3 DNA follows: TGCAGTGCTAGCGACAGATATGAAGCTTTCTTT.

Here the CDR3 DNA reads TGTGCCAGCAGTTTCCGTCCGGACGAGCAGTACTTC. Translating gives CASSFRPDEQYF. The chain recombines TRBV28 with TRBJ2-7; no definite D call. CDR1 is MDHEN and CDR2 is SYDVKM in the germline V gene. The V gene lost 3 bases and the J gene lost 5 bases, with 8 bases spanning the gap. This CDR3 comprises 12 residues.

As concerns this clone: One end of the junction varies from germline; a read error may be responsible. The V gene is TRBV28, the J gene TRBJ1-2, with a possible D match to TRBD1 (6 bases). Germline V gene data show CDR1 as MDHEN and CDR2 as SYDVKM. CDR3 length: 13 residues. CDR3 sequence: CASRLWGAHGYTF. CDR3 nucleotides: TGTGCCAGCAGATTATGGGGGGCTCATGGCTACACCTTC.

The gene calls are TRBV28 and TRBJ1-1; D is perhaps TRBD1 (5 bases). This CDR3 contains 12 residues. Germline V CDR1 and CDR2: MDHEN, SYDVKM. V lost 8 bases, J lost 10 bases, and 17 bases lay in between. The CDR3 DNA reads as TGTGCCAGCGAGTACTTGGGGGGTAGAGCTTTCTTT. It yields the protein CASEYLGGRAFF.

The chain's CDR3 is CASSPYSGRNNEQFF. The CDR3 region has the DNA TGTGCCAGCAGCCCCTATAGCGGAAGAAACAATGAGCAGTTCTTC. This rearrangement joins TRBV7-3 to TRBJ2-1; TRBD2 is a possible D gene (6 bases). V was cut by 5 bases and J by 5 bases, with 16 bases left in between. Per germline, CDR1 SGHTA and CDR2 FQGTGA. The CDR3 loop spans 15 amino acids. Together with reference TRBV7-3 and TRBJ2-1, the CDR3 gives the full variable domain: GAGVSQTPSNKVTEKGKYVELRCDPISGHTALYWYRQSLGQGPEFLIYFQGTGAADDSGLPNDRFFAVRPEGSVSTLKIQRTERGDSAVYLCASSPYSGRNNEQFFGPGTRLTVL.

This sequence joins TRBV6-1 and TRBJ1-5; tentatively, D is TRBD1 (5 bases). The germline V gene has CDR1 MNHNS and CDR2 SASEGT. The V and J ends lost 4 bases and 1 base respectively, with 17 bases between them. CDR3 length: 17 residues. CDR3 amino acids: CASSVEGLGWSNQPQHF. The CDR3 coding sequence is TGTGCCAGCAGTGTTGAGGGGTTGGGTTGGAGCAATCAGCCCCAGCATTTT.

The CDR3, as DNA: TGTGCCAGCAGCCCGGGACAGGCGATAGGGGCCCAGTACTTC. Its protein is CASSPGQAIGAQYF. This rearrangement joins TRBV28 to TRBJ2-5, with 8 bases that match TRBD1. The V segment lost 6 bases and the J segment 9 bases; nucleotides outside the gene matches: 12. The CDR3 has 14 amino acids. Germline lookup yields CDR1 MDHEN and CDR2 SYDVKM.

The J gene is TRBJ1-5, the V gene TRBV27; possible D gene TRBD1, 5 bases. Germline V gene lookup returns CDR1 MNHEY and CDR2 SMNVEV (reference sequence). The CDR3 is 14 amino acids. The germline V and J ends were trimmed by 0 bases and 7 bases, with 10 bases remaining between them. CDR3 coding DNA: TGTGCCAGCAGTTTATCAGGGGTGGGACAGCCCCAGCATTTT. Translating gives CASSLSGVGQPQHF.

In this sample, this clone turned up a few times. The V gene is TRBV7-6, the J gene TRBJ2-7; TRBD2 might be the D (6 bases). V lost 5 bases and J lost 4, with 12 bases in between. Germline loops: CDR1 SGHVS, CDR2 FNYEAQ. The CDR3 is made up of 13 amino acids. The CDR3 bases are TGTGCCAGCAGCGCGGGACCCCTGTACGAGCAGTACTTC. Translating gives CASSAGPLYEQYF.

The V gene is TRBV28, the J gene TRBJ2-7; 8 nucleotides line up with TRBD1. V dropped 9 bases and J dropped 3; count of bases not matched to a gene: 4. This CDR3 is built from 12 residues. The germline V gene has CDR1 MDHEN and CDR2 SYDVKM. CDR3 loop: CARRTGLYEQYF. The CDR3 DNA follows: TGTGCCAGAAGGACAGGGCTCTACGAGCAGTACTTC.

This chain links TRBV28 with TRBJ2-1, with 10 bases that match TRBD2. The CDR3 loop spans 15 amino acids. Germline loops: CDR1 MDHEN, CDR2 SYDVKM. V shed 3 bases, J shed 10 bases, and the junction held 9 bases outside the gene matches. The chain's CDR3 is CASSLSGRAKWEQFF. The CDR3 DNA follows: TGTGCCAGCAGTTTGAGCGGGAGGGCAAAGTGGGAGCAGTTCTTC. Looking up the rest from reference TRBV28 and TRBJ2-1 gives the full variable domain: DVKVTQSSRYLVKRTGEKVFLECVQDMDHENMFWYRQDPGLGLRLIYFSYDVKMKEKGDIPEGYSVSREKKERFSLILESASTNQTSMYLCASSLSGRAKWEQFFGPGTRLTVL.